This T cell receptor (beta chain) was recovered during a study of identical twins. The ends were cut back, 7 bases at V and 6 bases at J, with 4 bases in the middle. The length of the CDR3 is 11 residues. This clonotype was seen only a few times. Using its own MiXCR run on the 5' RACE reads, TCRdb lists one record per CDR3 protein. The sample has approximately 700,000 distinct CDR3 sequences; approximately 18% are singletons. The donors were all healthy and Caucasian. These data also formed part of another study, on T cells expressing NK-cell markers. From that paper: Similarly, these clonotypes led the CD3+CD56-NKG2C+ fraction as well in a few donors.

The sequenced material came from PBMCs. This receptor was taken from a woman between 18 and 30 years old in good health. The chain links TRBV12-3 or TRBV12-4 to TRBJ1-6; D not resolved. The CDR3: CASTTNSPLHF. CDR3 coding DNA: TGTGCCAGCACAACTAATTCACCCCTCCACTTT.